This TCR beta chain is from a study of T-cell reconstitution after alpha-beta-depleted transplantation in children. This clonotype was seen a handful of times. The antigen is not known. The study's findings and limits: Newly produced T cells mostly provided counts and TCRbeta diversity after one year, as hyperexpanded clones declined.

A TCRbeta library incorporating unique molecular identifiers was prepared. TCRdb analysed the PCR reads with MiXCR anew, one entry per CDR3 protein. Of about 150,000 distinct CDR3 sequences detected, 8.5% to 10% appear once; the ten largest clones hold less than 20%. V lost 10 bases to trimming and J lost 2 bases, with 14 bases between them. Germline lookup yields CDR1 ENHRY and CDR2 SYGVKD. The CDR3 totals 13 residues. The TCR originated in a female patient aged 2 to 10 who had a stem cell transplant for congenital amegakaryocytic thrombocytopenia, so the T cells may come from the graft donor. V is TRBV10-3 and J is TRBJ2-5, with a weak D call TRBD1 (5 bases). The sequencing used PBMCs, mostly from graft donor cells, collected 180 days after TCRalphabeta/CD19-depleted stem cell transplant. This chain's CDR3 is CATRRRTQETQYF. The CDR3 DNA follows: TGTGCCACACGCAGACGGACACAAGAGACCCAGTACTTC.